The next 30 T cell receptor beta chains were all read from a single sample in a study of cytomegalovirus exposure and HLA in healthy donors. Some clones are missing from TCRdb's copy, which holds only in-frame ones; the method was immunoSEQ multiplex PCR. The table has 180,000 or so clones, approximately 89% seen once. The sample was PBMCs. The receptors were gathered from a man between 18 and 35 years old in good health and CMV-seropositive.

The chain is built from TRBV7-2 and TRBJ1-4; D is unclear. The CDR3 sequence is 13 residues long. Germline V gene data show CDR1 as SGHTA and CDR2 as FQGNSA. Trimming stripped 3 bases from V and 3 bases from J, with 5 bases between. CDR3 residues: CASSFTANEKLFF. The DNA of the CDR3 is TGTGCCAGCAGCTTTACAGCTAATGAAAAACTGTTTTTT.

The chain joins TRBV4-3 to TRBJ2-1; possible D gene TRBD2, 5 bases. The CDR3 has 14 amino acids. Germline values: CDR1 LGHNA, CDR2 YSLEER. The V end was cut by 3 bases, the J end by 5 bases, with 11 bases between. The CDR3 protein is CASSHRGSNNEQFF. CDR3 nucleotide sequence: TGCGCCAGCAGCCACCGGGGTAGTAACAATGAGCAGTTCTTC.

CDR3 sequence (DNA): TGTGCCAGCAGTGGCGAGGGCCCCACCTACGAGCAGTACTTC. This codes for CASSGEGPTYEQYF. The chain employs TRBV6-1 and TRBJ2-7, with D perhaps matching TRBD2 (5 bases). The CDR3 consists of 14 residues. With 4 bases removed from V and 2 bases from J, the gap between germline ends came to 12 bases. Germline CDR1 reads MNHNS; CDR2 reads SASEGT.

A single count supports this clone. J is TRBJ1-1 and V is TRBV30; D remains unclear. This CDR3 region has 12 residues. V lost 3 bases to trimming and J lost 3 bases, with 8 bases between them. CDR1 and CDR2 (germline): GTSNPN, SVGIG (reference sequence). As DNA, the CDR3 is TGTGCCTGGAGGAGGTGGGACACTGAAGCTTTCTTT. Encoded protein: CAWRRWDTEAFF.

The chain employs TRBV7-3 and TRBJ2-1, with D maybe TRBD1 (6 bases). V lost 5 bases and J 16 bases, leaving 21 bases between the germline ends. Germline lookup yields CDR1 SGHTA and CDR2 FQGTGA. CDR3 size: 13 residues. The CDR3 nucleotides are TGTGCCAGCAGCGGGAATACAGGGCATGGGCTTTTCTTC. Amino acid sequence: CASSGNTGHGLFF.

This clone was picked up one time. The CDR3 protein is CASSVTVLAGEKLFF. The CDR3 DNA follows: TGTGCCAGCAGTGTCACTGTTTTGGCGGGTGAAAAACTGTTTTTT. The rearrangement links TRBV6-1 to TRBJ1-4; D is unclear. Germline V gene sequence: CDR1 MNHNS, CDR2 SASEGT. The germline V and J ends were trimmed by 4 bases and 7 bases, with 16 bases remaining between them. The CDR3 loop spans 15 amino acids.

Here the CDR3 reads CAWSVWGPNEQFF. As DNA, the CDR3 is TGTGCCTGGAGTGTATGGGGCCCGAATGAGCAGTTCTTC. The chain combines TRBV30 with TRBJ2-1; D possibly corresponds to TRBD1 (5 bases). This CDR3 comprises 13 residues. V lost 0 bases and J 7 bases, leaving 10 bases between the germline ends. Looked up from germline, CDR1 is GTSNPN and CDR2 is SVGIG (reference sequence).

The chain links TRBV7-8 to TRBJ1-5, with 7 bases identical to TRBD1. V was clipped by 5 bases and J by 10 bases; unmatched bases: 11. Germline-derived CDR1 and CDR2 are SGHVS and FQNEAQ. The CDR3 loop spans 14 amino acids. The CDR3 DNA reads TGTGCCAGCAGCCCTCGGGACAGCATGGTACCCCAGCATTTT. Its translation is CASSPRDSMVPQHF.

This chain joins TRBV5-6 and TRBJ2-1; D might be TRBD2 (7 bases). Looked up from germline, CDR1 is SGHDT and CDR2 is YYEEEE. The CDR3 has 14 amino acids. V was cut by 3 bases and J by 5 bases, with 12 bases left in between. The CDR3 loop reads CASSWGGGDNEQFF. The CDR3, as DNA: TGTGCCAGCAGCTGGGGAGGGGGGGACAATGAGCAGTTCTTC. Full variable domain (missing parts from reference TRBV5-6 and TRBJ2-1): DAGVTQSPTHLIKTRGQQVTLRCSPKSGHDTVSWYQQALGQGPQFIFQYYEEEERQRGNFPDRFSGHQFPNYSSELNVNALLLGDSALYLCASSWGGGDNEQFFGPGTRLTVL.

The rearrangement uses TRBV19 and TRBJ1-2, with TRBD1 as a possible D gene (5 bases). From germline, CDR1 is LNHDA and CDR2 SQIVND (reference sequence). The CDR3 has 14 amino acids. V gave up 3 bases and J gave up 3 bases, with 11 bases separating them. CDR3 sequence reads: CASSIEVRDYGYTF. CDR3 nucleotide sequence: TGTGCCAGTAGTATTGAGGTCAGGGACTATGGCTACACCTTC.

Note on this clone: The same CDR3 can be traced to other DNA sequences in this sample. V gene TRBV9 combines with J gene TRBJ2-7; 7 nucleotides agree with TRBD2. Germline assignment: CDR1 SGDLS and CDR2 YYNGEE. The ends lost 0 bases at V and 3 bases at J; junction bases unmatched: 3. The CDR3 spans 14 residues. The DNA for the CDR3 is TGTGCCAGCAGCGTAGGCGGGAGTGGCTACGAGCAGTACTTC. Amino acids: CASSVGGSGYEQYF.

J is TRBJ2-5 and V is TRBV9, with TRBD2 identical over 10 bases. The V gene's germline CDR1 is SGDLS and CDR2 YYNGEE. After removal of 4 bases from V and 5 bases from J, the junction contained 11 bases not matched to a gene. The CDR3 has 16 amino acids. CDR3 region: CASSLGAGGRAETQYF. The CDR3 DNA reads as TGTGCCAGCAGCCTCGGAGCGGGGGGGCGGGCGGAGACCCAGTACTTC.

Here the CDR3 reads CASGLYSPYEQYF. CDR3 nucleotide sequence: TGTGCTAGTGGTTTGTACTCTCCCTACGAGCAGTACTTC. J is TRBJ2-7 and V is TRBV12-5; unclear D gene. The ends were cut back, 2 bases at V and 2 bases at J, with 7 bases in the middle. CDR1 is LGHNT and CDR2 is FRNRAP in the germline V gene. This CDR3 region has 13 residues.

This clone occurred a few times. V gene TRBV12-5 combines with J gene TRBJ2-7; D uncertain. V was clipped by 5 bases and J by 2 bases, with 7 bases between them. The CDR3 has 12 residues. Germline V gene lookup returns CDR1 LGHNT and CDR2 FRNRAP. CDR3 sequence reads: CASGNQAYEQYF. For the CDR3, the DNA is TGTGCTAGTGGTAACCAGGCCTACGAGCAGTACTTC.

The J gene is TRBJ1-5, the V gene TRBV28, with 7 bases matching TRBD1. The germline gives CDR1 MDHEN, CDR2 SYDVKM. V was clipped by 6 bases and J by 0 bases; unmatched bases: 5. CDR3 size: 15 residues. CDR3 protein: CASRPGQFSNQPQHF. The DNA of the CDR3 is TGTGCCAGCAGACCGGGACAGTTTAGCAATCAGCCCCAGCATTTT.

This sequence joins TRBV5-1 and TRBJ2-7; 16 nucleotides match TRBD2. Trimming cost V 4 bases and J 1 base; bases outside gene matches: 5. Germline V gene data show CDR1 as SGHRS and CDR2 as YFSETQ. The CDR3 is 17 amino acids. CDR3 protein: CASSHGTSGRGSYEQYF. The CDR3 region has the DNA TGCGCCAGCAGCCACGGGACTAGCGGGAGGGGGTCCTACGAGCAGTACTTC. Full variable domain (remainder filled in from reference TRBV5-1 and TRBJ2-7): KAGVTQTPRYLIKTRGQQVTLSCSPISGHRSVSWYQQTPGQGLQFLFEYFSETQRNKGNFPGRFSGRQFSNSRSEMNVSTLELGDSALYLCASSHGTSGRGSYEQYFGPGTRLTVT.

The CDR3 sequence: CASSSRLAGWTDTQYF. The CDR3 DNA is TGTGCCAGCAGCTCCCGTCTAGCGGGGTGGACAGATACGCAGTATTTT. The V call is TRBV7-6, the J call TRBJ2-3; 9 bases agree with TRBD2. The CDR3 runs 16 residues. J lost 3 bases, V lost 4 bases, and 8 bases had no gene match. Germline CDR1 is SGHVS and CDR2 is FNYEAQ.

The chain combines TRBV30 with TRBJ2-7, with a possible D match to TRBD1 (7 bases). V shed 4 bases and J shed 2 bases, with 15 bases lying between them. The CDR3 is 14 residues long. CDR1 and CDR2 (germline): GTSNPN, SVGIG (reference sequence). The CDR3: CAWNNPRGAYEQYF. The CDR3 DNA follows: TGTGCCTGGAATAACCCCAGGGGGGCCTACGAGCAGTACTTC.

This clone came up once. The gene calls are TRBV4-2 and TRBJ2-3; 7 nucleotides agree with TRBD2. The germline gives CDR1 LGHNA, CDR2 YNFKEQ. CDR3 length equals 16 residues. The V gene end was trimmed by 1 base and the J gene end by 2 bases; junction bases not matched to a gene: 6. The CDR3 here is CASSQGEGGATDTQYF. The CDR3 region has the DNA TGTGCCAGCAGCCAAGGGGAGGGCGGTGCCACAGATACGCAGTATTTT.

This rearrangement joins TRBV7-2 to TRBJ2-7; 13 bases agree with TRBD2. V trimming: 6 bases; J trimming: 0 bases; junction bases outside the gene matches: 5. Germline V gene sequence: CDR1 SGHTA, CDR2 FQGNSA. CDR3 size: 16 residues. The DNA of the CDR3 is TGTGCCAGCAGGAGGACTAGCGGGGGCAGCTCCTACGAGCAGTACTTC. Protein product: CASRRTSGGSSYEQYF. The full variable domain, its missing parts supplied by reference TRBV7-2 and TRBJ2-7, is GAGVSQSPSNKVTEKGKDVELRCDPISGHTALYWYRQSLGQGLEFLIYFQGNSAPDKSGLPSDRFSAERTGGSVSTLTIQRTQQEDSAVYLCASRRTSGGSSYEQYFGPGTRLTVT.

The chain uses TRBV10-3 and TRBJ1-5; D not resolved. Trimming shortened V by 2 bases and J by 6 bases, and 11 bases separated the two germline ends. The CDR3 is 14 amino acids. Germline assignment: CDR1 ENHRY and CDR2 SYGVKD. CDR3: CAISEGGPSQPQHF. The CDR3 region has the DNA TGTGCCATCAGTGAGGGAGGTCCGAGTCAGCCCCAGCATTTT.

The chain couples TRBV7-2 to TRBJ2-7; 9 bases line up with TRBD2. The V segment lost 7 bases and the J segment 12 bases; nucleotides outside the gene matches: 13. The CDR3 length is 13 residues. Germline V gene lookup returns CDR1 SGHTA and CDR2 FQGNSA. In DNA form, the CDR3 reads TGTGCCAGCAACTCCGCCGCGGCGGGAGGGTTGTACTTC. Its protein is CASNSAAAGGLYF.

The V gene is TRBV12-1, the J gene TRBJ1-2; TRBD1, the D gene given by the table, was not confirmed from the DNA. TRBV12-1 is marked as a pseudogene. This CDR3 is 18 amino acids long. CDR3 loop: CASSSPYRGNGVDYGYTF. In DNA, the CDR3 is TGTGCCAGCAGCTCCCCCTACAGGGGCAATGGGGTTGACTATGGCTACACCTTC.

The chain uses TRBV5-1 and TRBJ2-1, with 9 bases that match TRBD1. This CDR3 is built from 16 residues. Germline values: CDR1 SGHRS, CDR2 YFSETQ. Unmatched junction bases numbered 10, after V lost 4 bases and J lost 5 bases. The CDR3 here is CASSPNPGQGHNEQFF. The DNA of the CDR3 is TGCGCCAGCAGCCCAAACCCGGGACAGGGTCACAATGAGCAGTTCTTC.

The chain carries TRBV29-1 and TRBJ2-5, with TRBD1 as a possible D gene (6 bases). The V gene's germline CDR1 is SQVTM and CDR2 ANQGSEA. There are 13 residues in the CDR3. Trimming stripped 7 bases from V and 4 bases from J, with 16 bases between. The CDR3 loop is CSASPLGGETQYF. The CDR3, as DNA: TGCAGCGCATCCCCCTTAGGGGGAGAGACCCAGTACTTC.

The gene calls are TRBV28 and TRBJ1-3; 7 positions match TRBD1. This CDR3 spans 16 amino acids. J gave up 0 bases and V 5 bases, and 7 bases lay outside the gene matches. Germline V gene data show CDR1 as MDHEN and CDR2 as SYDVKM. The CDR3 DNA sequence: TGTGCCAGCAGTGGATACAGGGGTGGCTCTGGAAACACCATATATTTT. Translating it yields CASSGYRGGSGNTIYF.

This chain connects TRBV28 to TRBJ1-1; the match to TRBD1 covers 7 bases. Germline loops: CDR1 MDHEN, CDR2 SYDVKM. The junction had 6 bases not matched to a gene; V was cut back by 1 base and J by 1 base. The CDR3 is 16 amino acids. In nucleotides, the CDR3 is TGTGCCAGCAGTTTATACTTTGGGACAGAGAACACTGAAGCTTTCTTT. Protein: CASSLYFGTENTEAFF.

The chain employs TRBV5-1 and TRBJ2-7, with TRBD2 as a possible D gene (7 bases). Germline V gene data show CDR1 as SGHRS and CDR2 as YFSETQ. The CDR3 length is 14 residues. Trimming removed 7 bases from V and 1 base from J, with 15 bases in between. CDR3 nucleotide sequence: TGCGCCAGCCAACTTGGGGGGGCATCCTACGAGCAGTACTTC. The encoded protein is CASQLGGASYEQYF.

This chain uses TRBV13 with TRBJ2-7; D is ambiguous. Trimming removed 2 bases from V and 4 bases from J, with 6 bases in between. The CDR3 runs to 12 residues. The germline V gene encodes CDR1 PRHDT and CDR2 FYEKMQ (reference sequence). The CDR3 loop is CASSLSDYEQYF. The DNA for the CDR3 is TGTGCCAGCAGCTTATCAGATTACGAGCAGTACTTC.

This rearrangement joins TRBV5-6 to TRBJ1-2, with D possibly being TRBD1 (6 bases). The CDR3 length is 12 residues. Germline values: CDR1 SGHDT, CDR2 YYEEEE. V shed 2 bases and J shed 4 bases, with 6 bases lying between them. The CDR3 sequence is CASSLQGYGYTF. CDR3 coding DNA: TGTGCCAGCAGCTTACAGGGCTATGGCTACACCTTC.